The 14 T cell receptor beta chains below all came from one sample that was sequenced in a study of T-cell reconstitution after alpha-beta-depleted transplantation in children. Molecular barcoding with unique molecular identifiers was used for the TCRbeta library. Using its own MiXCR run on the PCR reads, TCRdb lists one record per CDR3 protein. The data contain roughly 500,000 distinct CDR3 sequences, 15% to 20% of them seen just once; the ten biggest clones take up 3% to 4%. Sequenced material: PBMCs from the stem cell graft donor, taken from the stem cell graft. The source of these receptors is a human donor who donated a stem cell graft to a child with acute lymphoblastic leukemia.

The chain employs TRBV5-1 and TRBJ2-5, with D hard to call. Trimming stripped 2 bases from V and 0 bases from J, with 8 bases between. This CDR3 contains 14 residues. CDR1 and CDR2 from the germline V gene are SGHRS and YFSETQ. CDR3 sequence (DNA): TGCGCCAGCAGCTTCCACGTGTACCAAGAGACCCAGTACTTC. Amino acid sequence: CASSFHVYQETQYF.

This clonotype came up many times. The rearrangement uses TRBV5-1 and TRBJ2-1; D is unresolved. Germline CDR1 reads SGHRS; CDR2 reads YFSETQ. V gave up 0 bases and J gave up 7 bases, with 8 bases separating them. The CDR3 runs to 13 residues. The CDR3 sequence is CASSLANQNEQFF. The CDR3 DNA follows: TGCGCCAGCAGCTTGGCCAACCAGAATGAGCAGTTCTTC.

V is TRBV11-2 and J is TRBJ2-7, with D perhaps assigned TRBD1 or TRBD2 (5 bases each). Germline-derived CDR1 and CDR2 are SGHAT and FQNNGV. The CDR3 contains 16 residues. Trimming stripped 5 bases from V and 7 bases from J, with 24 bases between. The CDR3 DNA reads TGTGCCAGCAGCAGCCGGGACCTCTTTTCAGTTGGGGAGCAGTACTTC. This encodes CASSSRDLFSVGEQYF.

The chain combines TRBV20-1 with TRBJ2-7; 9 bases match TRBD1. The CDR3 has 14 residues. With 5 bases clipped from V and 4 bases from J, the junction kept 9 bases outside the gene matches. Germline loops: CDR1 DFQATT, CDR2 SNEGSKA (reference sequence). CDR3 nucleotide sequence: TGCAGTGCTTACCCCGGGACAGGGCAGTACGAGCAGTACTTC. Protein product: CSAYPGTGQYEQYF.

In this sample, this clonotype turned up a few times. The gene calls are TRBV9 and TRBJ2-7, with D maybe TRBD2 (6 bases). V lost 3 bases and J lost 4, with 14 bases in between. The CDR3 sequence is 14 residues long. Germline V gene lookup returns CDR1 SGDLS and CDR2 YYNGEE. CDR3: CASSAIGTSYEQYF. In DNA, the CDR3 is TGTGCCAGCAGCGCCATCGGGACTTCTTACGAGCAGTACTTC.

The rearrangement uses TRBV7-9 and TRBJ1-6; the D is unclear. Per germline, CDR1 SEHNR and CDR2 FQNEAQ (reference sequence). V lost 6 bases to trimming and J lost 8 bases, with 14 bases between them. The CDR3 consists of 14 residues. CDR3 sequence (DNA): TGTGCCAGCAGGTGGCCTCCGGGAGATTCACCCCTCCACTTT. Its translation: CASRWPPGDSPLHF.

Here the CDR3 reads CASSESRIHGGNEQFF. CDR3 DNA: TGCGCCAGCAGTGAGTCGAGAATTCACGGGGGCAATGAGCAGTTCTTC. The rearrangement joins TRBV10-1 to TRBJ2-1; D possibly corresponds to TRBD2 (6 bases). This CDR3 has 16 amino acids. Trimming cost V 0 bases and J 6 bases, with 15 bases left between them. The germline gives CDR1 WNHNN, CDR2 SYGVQD (reference sequence).

This clonotype turned up a few times. This chain links TRBV20-1 with TRBJ1-2; 12 bases map to TRBD1. Germline loops: CDR1 DFQATT, CDR2 SNEGSKA (reference sequence). V gave up 5 bases and J gave up 8 bases; unmatched junction bases: 12. This CDR3 contains 15 residues. The CDR3: CSAVTGTGGANGYTF. In nucleotides, the CDR3 is TGCAGTGCTGTTACCGGGACAGGGGGCGCGAACGGCTACACCTTC.

This rearrangement joins TRBV27 to TRBJ2-7, with 13 bases lining up with TRBD2. The CDR3 contains 14 residues. From germline, CDR1 is MNHEY and CDR2 SMNVEV (reference sequence). V lost 4 bases and J lost 5; bases outside the gene matches: 2. The CDR3 region is CASSWGLAGNEQYF. The CDR3 region has the DNA TGTGCCAGCAGTTGGGGACTAGCGGGAAACGAGCAGTACTTC.

The chain uses TRBV10-3 and TRBJ2-7; 8 nucleotides line up with TRBD1. V shed 6 bases and J 2 bases; nucleotides not matched to a gene: 3. The CDR3 length is 13 residues. The V gene's germline CDR1 is ENHRY and CDR2 SYGVKD. Here the CDR3 DNA reads TGTGCCATCAGCGTGACAGGGGCCTACGAGCAGTACTTC. Translated: CAISVTGAYEQYF.

V is TRBV28 and J is TRBJ2-1, with D tentatively TRBD1 (6 bases). V was shortened by 3 bases and J by 8 bases, with 8 bases between the two germline ends. The CDR3 sequence is 12 residues long. Germline lookup yields CDR1 MDHEN and CDR2 SYDVKM. CDR3 in amino acids: CASSFRGDEQFF. Written as DNA, the CDR3 is TGTGCCAGCAGTTTCAGGGGCGATGAGCAGTTCTTC.

Many counts were recorded for this clonotype. The V and J genes are TRBV20-1 and TRBJ2-3, with 13 bases aligning to TRBD2. There are 17 residues in the CDR3. With V trimmed by 5 bases and J by 4 bases, 12 bases remained unmatched. CDR1 is DFQATT, CDR2 SNEGSKA, per germline (reference sequence). CDR3 protein: CSAGLAGEITRPDTQYF. CDR3 coding DNA: TGCAGTGCTGGACTAGCGGGAGAGATCACTCGGCCAGATACGCAGTATTTT.

Only a few counts were recorded for this clonotype. The gene calls are TRBV5-1 and TRBJ2-1; TRBD2 matches at 10 bases. Trimming took 3 bases from V and 7 from J; bases not matched to a gene: 13. This CDR3 is built from 17 residues. Per germline, CDR1 SGHRS and CDR2 YFSETQ. The CDR3 nucleotides read TGCGCCAGCAGCTCTCTGGGGGTTTCTAGCGGGAGAAATGAGCAGTTCTTC. Protein sequence: CASSSLGVSSGRNEQFF.

This clonotype has a count of ten or more. The chain employs TRBV7-9 and TRBJ1-1, with D unclear. The germline V gene encodes CDR1 SEHNR and CDR2 FQNEAQ (reference sequence). The CDR3 totals 13 residues. Deletions cut 5 bases from V and 0 bases from J, with 7 bases between. CDR3 loop: CASSPTMNTEAFF. The DNA for the CDR3 is TGTGCCAGCAGCCCCACAATGAACACTGAAGCTTTCTTT.